This T cell receptor (beta chain) was found in a study of shared clonotypes between healthy human individuals. Study-level findings and limits: Tissues were not sampled, only blood, and their repertoires likely differ. Relative to memory subsets, naive subsets generally showed larger estimated richness.

TCRdb keeps only in-frame clones here, not all; method: immunoSEQ multiplex PCR. The data hold a few million clones, with more than 85% observed a single time. About this clone itself: Its antigen is currently unknown.

Germline V gene sequence: CDR1 MDHEN, CDR2 SYDVKM. With V trimmed by 8 bases and J by 5 bases, 8 bases remained unmatched. This CDR3 contains 14 residues. Sequencing input: naive CD4+ T cells from PBMCs. Subset denoted: CD45RA+ positively selected. This chain connects TRBV28 to TRBJ1-2; 10 nucleotides agree with TRBD1. The clonotype was recovered from a man aged 18-30 years in good health. Some clones in this sample may be carry-over from other donors' samples. CDR3 loop: CASCTGTGAYGYTF. CDR3 nucleotide sequence: TGTGCCAGCTGTACCGGGACAGGGGCTTATGGCTACACCTTC.